This T cell receptor (beta chain) was sequenced for a study of vaccination and CD4 T cells after COVID-19. At the Johns Hopkins FTIC core, DNA taken from cultured CD4+ T cells was sequenced by way of the Oncomine TCR Beta short-read assay. TCRdb re-analysed the PCR reads in MiXCR, keeping a single row per CDR3 protein. The sample carries thousands of distinct CDR3 sequences, approximately 42% recorded once. On this clonotype itself: Its antigen is unidentified.

This CDR3 comprises 17 residues. V lost 0 bases and J lost 3; bases outside the gene matches: 7. The V gene's germline CDR1 is LGHNA and CDR2 YSLEER. Treatment here: approximately nine-day PBMC culture with coronavirus spike peptide pools or control peptides (ViraFEST assay). The chain couples TRBV4-3 to TRBJ1-3; 8 nucleotides align to TRBD1. The material sequenced was CD4+ T cells from blood, cultured in vitro. This clonotype was obtained from a human donor who had recovered from COVID-19. The CDR3 reads CASSQDPPGGYGNTIYF. CDR3 bases: TGCGCCAGCAGCCAAGATCCCCCAGGGGGCTATGGAAACACCATATATTTT.